These 29 T cell receptor beta chains share one sample of origin, sequenced in a study of cytomegalovirus exposure and HLA in healthy donors. The PCR ran on 60 Vbeta and 13 Jbeta primers. Libraries were prepared by immunoSEQ multiplex PCR; TCRdb keeps only in-frame clonotypes and omits some of them. The sample holds just under 80,000 clones. Sequenced material: PBMCs. All receptors come from a man between 18 and 29 years old in good health and CMV-seropositive.

This rearrangement joins TRBV5-1 to TRBJ2-3, with D tentatively TRBD2 (6 bases). The CDR3 covers 13 residues. V lost 0 bases to trimming and J lost 4 bases, with 6 bases between them. Germline V gene lookup returns CDR1 SGHRS and CDR2 YFSETQ. CDR3 DNA sequence: TGCGCCAGCAGCTTGGCGGGGGCAGATACGCAGTATTTT. This codes for CASSLAGADTQYF.

This clone shows up as medium-sized (0.01 to 0.1%) by frequency. Other DNA sequences in the same sample also yield this CDR3. The chain uses TRBV19 and TRBJ1-1; D perhaps matches TRBD1 (5 bases). The CDR3 is 13 residues long. Trimming removed 3 bases from V and 1 base from J, with 6 bases in between. Germline values: CDR1 LNHDA, CDR2 SQIVND (reference sequence). CDR3 nucleotides: TGTGCCAGTAGTATCCAGGGGAACACTGAAGCTTTCTTT. It translates to CASSIQGNTEAFF.

CDR3 sequence (DNA): TGTGCCAGCAGGGGGACAGTAGCCAAAAACATTCAGTACTTC. It is translated as CASRGTVAKNIQYF. This chain connects TRBV28 to TRBJ2-4; 7 bases fit TRBD1. Germline CDR1 reads MDHEN; CDR2 reads SYDVKM. The length of the CDR3 is 14 residues. Trimming removed 6 bases from V and 0 bases from J; junction bases left unmatched: 2.

V and J are TRBV4-1 and TRBJ1-4; D is unclear. This CDR3 region has 17 residues. V lost 3 bases to trimming and J lost 2 bases, with 16 bases between them. The germline V gene has CDR1 MGHRA and CDR2 YSYEKL. The CDR3 DNA follows: TGCGCCAGCAGCCATCTTCGGGTTTTCACGACTAATGAAAAACTGTTTTTT. Translated, it gives CASSHLRVFTTNEKLFF.

The rearrangement joins TRBV6-1 to TRBJ1-5; D is undetermined. The V end lost 8 bases, the J end lost 2 bases, and 10 bases lay between the germline ends. CDR1 is MNHNS and CDR2 is SASEGT in the germline V gene. The CDR3 totals 13 residues. CDR3 nucleotides: TGTGCCAGCGTAACCTCGGGCAATCAGCCCCAGCATTTT. Translated: CASVTSGNQPQHF.

This chain joins TRBV7-8 and TRBJ1-1; 10 bases are a match to TRBD1. Looked up from germline, CDR1 is SGHVS and CDR2 is FQNEAQ. Losses at the gene ends were 3 bases for V and 9 bases for J; bases not matched to a gene: 4. This CDR3 is built from 13 residues. CDR3 bases: TGTGCCAGCAGCTTTGGGACAGGGGCTAAAGCTTTCTTT. This sequence encodes CASSFGTGAKAFF.

The chain uses TRBV5-6 and TRBJ2-3; the D is unclear. With 2 bases removed from V and 4 bases from J, the gap between germline ends came to 8 bases. Germline V gives CDR1 SGHDT, CDR2 YYEEEE. This CDR3 is 13 amino acids long. The CDR3 loop is CASSLSRPDTQYF. The CDR3 nucleotides are TGTGCCAGCAGCTTAAGCCGTCCAGATACGCAGTATTTT.

The V and J genes are TRBV19 and TRBJ2-1; 7 bases are shared with TRBD2. J lost 2 bases, V lost 3 bases, and 4 bases had no gene match. The CDR3 is 15 residues long. Germline V gene sequence: CDR1 LNHDA, CDR2 SQIVND (reference sequence). The CDR3 reads CASSITGGTYNEQFF. CDR3 DNA: TGTGCCAGTAGTATCACGGGAGGAACCTACAATGAGCAGTTCTTC. The full variable domain, completed using reference TRBV19 and TRBJ2-1, is DGGITQSPKYLFRKEGQNVTLSCEQNLNHDAMYWYRQDPGQGLRLIYYSQIVNDFQKGDIAEGYSVSREKKESFPLTVTSAQKNPTAFYLCASSITGGTYNEQFFGPGTRLTVL.

The chain is built from TRBV19 and TRBJ1-4; 9 bases agree with TRBD1. Germline V CDR1 and CDR2: LNHDA, SQIVND (reference sequence). Trimming removed 0 bases from V and 8 bases from J; junction bases left unmatched: 10. This CDR3 spans 17 amino acids. The CDR3 is CASSIDFRTGGKEKLFF. CDR3 DNA sequence: TGTGCCAGTAGTATAGATTTTCGCACAGGGGGCAAAGAAAAACTGTTTTTT.

The rearrangement joins TRBV2 to TRBJ2-7; 10 bases match TRBD2. CDR3 length equals 14 residues. Trimming cost V 2 bases and J 7 bases; bases outside gene matches: 5. Germline CDR1 SNHLY, CDR2 FYNNEI. This chain's CDR3 is CASSELAGVGEQYF. In DNA form, the CDR3 reads TGTGCCAGCAGTGAACTAGCGGGAGTTGGGGAGCAGTACTTC.

This chain uses TRBV15 with TRBJ2-1; 11 bases match TRBD2. The V segment lost 0 bases and the J segment 6 bases; nucleotides outside the gene matches: 1. The CDR3 covers 15 residues. Germline V gene sequence: CDR1 LNHNV, CDR2 YYDKDF (reference sequence). CDR3 in amino acids: CATSRDSGGANEQFF. The CDR3 DNA sequence: TGTGCCACCAGCAGAGATAGCGGGGGGGCCAATGAGCAGTTCTTC.

The chain is built from TRBV7-9 and TRBJ2-7, with TRBD2 identical over 8 bases. With V trimmed by 3 bases and J by 5 bases, 0 bases remained unmatched. CDR1 is SEHNR, CDR2 FQNEAQ, per germline (reference sequence). This CDR3 region has 12 residues. CDR3 in amino acids: CASSFGRDEQYF. The CDR3 region has the DNA TGTGCCAGCAGCTTCGGGAGGGACGAGCAGTACTTC.

This sequence joins TRBV6-4 and TRBJ1-1; 7 nucleotides match TRBD1. Germline CDR1 is MRHNA and CDR2 is SNTAGT. CDR3 length: 13 residues. J was trimmed by 3 bases and V by 2 bases; bases with no gene match: 0. The CDR3 DNA follows: TGTGCCAGCAGTGACGACAGGGACACTGAAGCTTTCTTT. Its protein is CASSDDRDTEAFF.

The chain employs TRBV19 and TRBJ1-2; no clear D. Germline values: CDR1 LNHDA, CDR2 SQIVND (reference sequence). V gave up 5 bases and J gave up 3 bases, with 13 bases separating them. The CDR3 has 14 residues. The CDR3 coding sequence is TGTGCCAGTAGTCAGACATCCCTCTACTATGGCTACACCTTC. Protein: CASSQTSLYYGYTF.

V and J are TRBV5-5 and TRBJ2-2; 8 bases are a match to TRBD1. The CDR3 extends over 16 amino acids. CDR1 is SGHKS, CDR2 YYEKEE, per germline (reference sequence). After removal of 3 bases from V and 6 bases from J, the junction contained 10 bases not matched to a gene. The CDR3 DNA follows: TGTGCCAGCAGCTCCAGGGGGCTGCTTGGTGCCGGGGAGCTGTTTTTT. Amino acids: CASSSRGLLGAGELFF.

The chain combines TRBV27 with TRBJ1-1; D not certain. CDR3 size: 13 residues. Germline V CDR1 and CDR2: MNHEY, SMNVEV (reference sequence). Trimming left V 3 bases short and J 1 base short, with 6 bases between. The CDR3: CASSFSQNTEAFF. The CDR3 DNA is TGTGCCAGCAGTTTTTCCCAGAACACTGAAGCTTTCTTT.

This chain uses TRBV10-1 with TRBJ1-5, with D uncertain. The CDR3 is made up of 13 amino acids. Trimming shortened V by 6 bases and J by 4 bases, and 10 bases separated the two germline ends. From germline, CDR1 is WNHNN and CDR2 SYGVQD (reference sequence). CDR3 in DNA: TGCGCCAGCAGCGAGGGTAGAAATCAGCCCCAGCATTTT. Translating it yields CASSEGRNQPQHF.

The chain combines TRBV5-4 with TRBJ1-2; D unresolved. The CDR3 has 15 amino acids. V shed 4 bases and J shed 3 bases, with 16 bases lying between them. Germline V gene lookup returns CDR1 SGHNT and CDR2 YYREEE (reference sequence). The CDR3 bases are TGTGCCAGCAGCCGAAATAGAGCCGGAGACTATGGCTACACCTTC. Translation: CASSRNRAGDYGYTF.

This rearrangement joins TRBV23-1 to TRBJ1-2, with unresolved D. TRBV23-1 is noted as an ORF with a role that remains uncertain. This CDR3 has 16 residues. V was clipped by 1 base and J by 1 base, with 13 bases between them. This CDR3 reads CASSQYPPVFNYGYTF. The DNA for the CDR3 is TGCGCCAGCAGTCAATATCCTCCGGTCTTTAACTATGGCTACACCTTC.

The chain carries TRBV7-9 and TRBJ1-4, with TRBD1 matching 7 bases. CDR1 SEHNR and CDR2 FQNEAQ come from the germline V gene (reference sequence). Unmatched junction bases numbered 3, after V lost 1 base and J lost 4 bases. CDR3 size: 15 residues. CDR3 loop: CASSLEGQNNEKLFF. The CDR3 DNA sequence: TGTGCCAGCAGCTTAGAGGGACAGAATAATGAAAAACTGTTTTTT. Based on the CDR3 plus reference TRBV7-9 and TRBJ1-4, the full variable domain is DTGVSQNPRHKITKRGQNVTFRCDPISEHNRLYWYRQTLGQGPEFLTYFQNEAQLEKSRLLSDRFSAERPKGSFSTLEIQRTEQGDSAMYLCASSLEGQNNEKLFFGSGTQLSVL.

Notes on this clone: Other nucleotide sequences from this sample produce the same CDR3. This chain joins TRBV6-1 and TRBJ2-5; 13 bases fit TRBD2. Germline V gene sequence: CDR1 MNHNS, CDR2 SASEGT. V dropped 3 bases and J dropped 2; count of bases not matched to a gene: 0. The length of the CDR3 is 15 residues. The CDR3 bases are TGTGCCAGCAGTGAGACTAGCGGGGGGCAAGAGACCCAGTACTTC. Protein: CASSETSGGQETQYF.

V usage is TRBV30 and J usage is TRBJ2-1; 11 bases align to TRBD1. The ends lost 2 bases at V and 7 bases at J; junction bases unmatched: 10. CDR3 size: 16 residues. Germline loops: CDR1 GTSNPN, CDR2 SVGIG (reference sequence). The CDR3 is CAWSTGQGARGNEQFF. DNA of the CDR3: TGTGCCTGGAGTACTGGACAGGGGGCCAGAGGGAATGAGCAGTTCTTC.

The rearrangement uses TRBV11-2 and TRBJ1-1, with 8 positions matching TRBD1. Losses at the gene ends were 5 bases for V and 3 bases for J; bases not matched to a gene: 14. The germline CDR1 and CDR2 sequences are SGHAT and FQNNGV. The CDR3 is made up of 17 amino acids. CDR3 region: CASSPWDQGARDTEAFF. CDR3 nucleotide sequence: TGTGCCAGCAGCCCCTGGGACCAGGGGGCGCGGGACACTGAAGCTTTCTTT.

CDR3 residues: CAWSVTPQRAFF. The DNA for the CDR3 is TGTGCCTGGAGTGTTACGCCCCAACGGGCTTTCTTT. The chain employs TRBV30 and TRBJ1-1; D uncertain. In germline, CDR1 is GTSNPN, CDR2 SVGIG (reference sequence). Trimming took off 0 bases at V and 11 bases at J, with 13 bases between the two ends. The CDR3 contains 12 residues.

The rearrangement links TRBV29-1 to TRBJ1-1, with D hard to call. Germline-derived CDR1 and CDR2 are SQVTM and ANQGSEA. The CDR3 has 11 residues. V dropped 7 bases and J dropped 3 bases, with 9 bases sitting between them. CDR3 nucleotides: TGCAGCGGGGAGGAGGACACTGAAGCTTTCTTT. It is translated as CSGEEDTEAFF.

The chain joins TRBV7-2 to TRBJ1-1; TRBD1 agrees at 11 bases. Germline CDR1 and CDR2: SGHTA and FQGNSA. The CDR3 contains 17 residues. V dropped 2 bases and J dropped 4; count of bases not matched to a gene: 9. The CDR3 sequence: CASSLRHVGTGGTEAFF. CDR3 in DNA: TGTGCCAGCAGCTTAAGGCACGTTGGGACAGGGGGCACTGAAGCTTTCTTT. Full variable domain (rest looked up from reference TRBV7-2 and TRBJ1-1): GAGVSQSPSNKVTEKGKDVELRCDPISGHTALYWYRQSLGQGLEFLIYFQGNSAPDKSGLPSDRFSAERTGGSVSTLTIQRTQQEDSAVYLCASSLRHVGTGGTEAFFGQGTRLTVV.

The V call is TRBV18, the J call TRBJ2-7; TRBD2 matches 10 bases. The CDR3 spans 15 residues. V was clipped by 2 bases and J by 7 bases; unmatched bases: 8. Germline loops: CDR1 KGHSH, CDR2 LQKENI. CDR3 bases: TGTGCCAGCTCACCAGCTAGCGGGAGTCGTGGGGAGCAGTACTTC. It is translated as CASSPASGSRGEQYF.

The J gene is TRBJ2-5, the V gene TRBV5-1, with D uncertain. Trimming took 3 bases from V and 4 from J, leaving 19 bases between them. This CDR3 has 16 amino acids. The germline V gene encodes CDR1 SGHRS and CDR2 YFSETQ. DNA for the CDR3: TGCGCCAGCAGCTCAGCCGGCGGAAATTTTTTAGAGACCCAGTACTTC. Translating gives CASSSAGGNFLETQYF.

This clone is labeled medium-sized based on frequency. The chain couples TRBV6-1 to TRBJ2-6; a weak D match, TRBD1 (5 bases). Germline CDR1 is MNHNS and CDR2 is SASEGT. The CDR3 totals 15 residues. V was pared by 3 bases and J by 1 base, with 7 bases between. The CDR3 spells CASSDRQSGANVLTF. The CDR3, as DNA: TGTGCCAGCAGTGACCGACAGTCTGGGGCCAACGTCCTGACTTTC.